A selection of T cell receptor beta chains follows, all from one sample in a study of CD8+ T cells in alopecia areata. Sequenced by immunoSEQ multiplex PCR; TCRdb stores in-frame clones only, minus some. This sample has about 150,000 clones, with about 59% found just once. Sequences were derived from CD8+ T cells sorted from blood, sampled at week 4, from a patient treated with tofacitinib. These TCRs come from a human donor with alopecia areata. CDR3s include the opening cysteine and the closing phenylalanine or tryptophan. D genes are given only for firm matches.

j_call	v_call	d_call	cdr3_aa
TRBJ2-7	TRBV29-1	-	CSVGGDGTYEQYF
TRBJ1-3	TRBV27	-	CASSPLRDAASGNTIYF
TRBJ2-4	TRBV29-1	-	CSVERRGPGLGNIQYF
TRBJ2-5	TRBV4-3	-	CASSYKRVEQFKTQYF
TRBJ1-1	TRBV30	-	CAWSESQNTEAFF
TRBJ2-2	TRBV29-1	TRBD1	CSVEGTTGGNTGELFF
TRBJ2-2	TRBV4-1	TRBD1	CASSQRGTANTGELFF
TRBJ1-1	TRBV5-6	-	CASSTDTNTEAFF
TRBJ2-3	TRBV5-4	-	CATYRGGTPDTQYF
TRBJ2-7	TRBV18	-	CASSPQGRSYEQYF
TRBJ1-2	TRBV29-1	TRBD1	CSVDGPDRGLGYTF
TRBJ2-7	TRBV5-8	-	CASGVSYEQYF
TRBJ1-1	TRBV6-1	-	CASSEWEGSTEAFF
TRBJ2-5	TRBV19	TRBD1	CASSVGTGDQETQYF
TRBJ2-7	TRBV29-1	-	CSVVGSSYEQYF